Below, 2 T cell receptor beta chains from the same sample are listed, as sequenced in a study of beta chain features in type 1 diabetes. Every bit of the isolated RNA underwent reverse transcription, so sequencing read expressed TCRB transcripts. Sequencing used immunoSEQ multiplex PCR; TCRdb keeps in-frame clones, though not all of them. This table has 130,000 or so clones, 9.7% appearing once. Sequencing was performed on central memory CD4+ T cells from blood. The receptors come from a woman aged 40 to 49 in good health.

V gene TRBV5-1 combines with J gene TRBJ1-1; D gene uncertain. V lost 3 bases, J lost 2 bases, and 14 bases lay in between. The V gene's germline CDR1 is SGHRS and CDR2 YFSETQ. The CDR3 is made up of 15 amino acids. Here the CDR3 DNA reads TGCGCCAGCAGCTACGCGGCGGCGAAAAACACTGAAGCTTTCTTT. It codes for CASSYAAAKNTEAFF.

This sequence joins TRBV2 and TRBJ2-5; 8 bases align to TRBD1. The CDR3 consists of 14 residues. J gave up 5 bases and V 6 bases, and 8 bases lay outside the gene matches. Germline values: CDR1 SNHLY, CDR2 FYNNEI. This CDR3 reads CASRGAGGLETQYF. The DNA of the CDR3 is TGTGCCAGCAGGGGGGCAGGGGGCTTGGAGACCCAGTACTTC.